This T cell receptor (beta chain) was captured by sequencing in a study of T cell responses to AZD1222 COVID-19 vaccine. In the case of this clone: Its target is not known.

Method: immunoSEQ multiplex PCR; TCRdb's copy keeps in-frame clones and lacks some. The sample contains about 140,000 clones, about 89% of which appear only once. Broader study findings: Nearly half of spike-specific TCRs reportedly go after variant regions that carry no mutations. Repertoires were obtained solely post-peak T cell response. Baseline seropositivity characterized only six AZD1222 recipients. Clonal diversity was possibly underestimated, and white British individuals and females predominated among donors.

V was cut by 0 bases and J by 8 bases, with 20 bases left in between. Germline CDR1 SGHRS, CDR2 YFSETQ. The CDR3 loop spans 17 amino acids. The receptor was derived from an adult who received the MenACWY meningococcal vaccine as a control. This chain connects TRBV5-1 to TRBJ1-4; tentative D call: TRBD1 (5 bases). The input for sequencing was peripheral blood, taken 28 days after the second dose of the MenACWY control vaccine. CDR3 amino acids: CASSLGLDGGMSEKLFF. CDR3 sequence (DNA): TGCGCCAGCAGCTTGGGGTTAGACGGGGGGATGAGCGAAAAACTGTTTTTT.